What follows describes a single T cell receptor beta chain. Mismatch with germline at one junction end may stem from a read error. The CDR3 runs 14 residues. Germline V gene sequence: CDR1 DFQATT, CDR2 SNEGSKA (reference sequence). The sample originates from a study of blood T cells in healthy people across ages. Whole-study context: The template switching approach captured approximately one barcoded beta molecule for every two T cells.

Roughly 10 milliliters of peripheral blood were drawn from each donor. Every sample had a minimum of 6 million PBMCs isolated. Per sample, no less than 5.5 micrograms of total RNA were extracted. A J-beta primer mix and a sample-barcoded 5' primer were used in a second PCR of about 7 to 12 cycles. TCRdb recomputed calls from the 5' RACE reads with MiXCR, one row per CDR3 protein. The sample has hundreds of thousands of distinct CDR3 sequences; 25% to 30% are singletons. V usage is TRBV20-1 and J usage is TRBJ2-1, with 7 positions matching TRBD1. The sequenced sample was blood. The sequence was collected from an elderly woman in good health. The CDR3 nucleotides read TGCAGTGCCCCCAGGGGGAGCTCCTACAATGAGCGGTACTTC. Its translation is CSAPRGSSYNERYF.